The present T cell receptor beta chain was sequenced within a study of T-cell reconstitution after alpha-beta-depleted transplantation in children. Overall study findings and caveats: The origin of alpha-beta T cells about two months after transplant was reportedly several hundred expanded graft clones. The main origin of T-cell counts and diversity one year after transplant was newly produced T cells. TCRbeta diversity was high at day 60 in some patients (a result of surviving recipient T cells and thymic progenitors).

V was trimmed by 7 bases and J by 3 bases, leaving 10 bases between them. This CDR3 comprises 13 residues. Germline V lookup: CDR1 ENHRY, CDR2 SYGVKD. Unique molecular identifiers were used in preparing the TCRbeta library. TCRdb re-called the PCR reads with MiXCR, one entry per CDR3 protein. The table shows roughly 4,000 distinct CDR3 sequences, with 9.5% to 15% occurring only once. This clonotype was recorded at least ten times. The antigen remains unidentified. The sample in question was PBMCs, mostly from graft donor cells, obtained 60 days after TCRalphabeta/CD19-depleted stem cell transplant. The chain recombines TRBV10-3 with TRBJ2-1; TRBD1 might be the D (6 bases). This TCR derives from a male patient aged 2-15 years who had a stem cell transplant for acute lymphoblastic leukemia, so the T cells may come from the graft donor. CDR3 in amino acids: CAIKSDSYNEQFF. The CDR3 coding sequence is TGTGCCATCAAATCGGACAGCTACAATGAGCAGTTCTTC.